This T cell receptor (beta chain) was sequenced in a study of blood T cell repertoires in COVID-19. This clone was observed once. The CDR3 covers 11 residues. Germline CDR1 reads SGHTA; CDR2 reads FQGNSA. Produced via immunoSEQ multiplex PCR; TCRdb's table is partial and in-frame only. The table includes approximately 250,000 clones, almost 85% detected once. This receptor was identified in a man aged 40-49 years who had recovered from COVID-19. Source material: PBMCs or T cells enriched from blood (not recorded which). The chain links TRBV7-2 to TRBJ1-1; the match to TRBD1 covers 8 bases. The CDR3 sequence: CDRGGNTEAFF. CDR3 sequence (DNA): TGTGACAGGGGGGGGAACACTGAAGCTTTCTTT.